Included here is one T cell receptor beta chain sequence, with context. This clone was seen only a few times. Its recognized antigen is unknown. One base away there is no much larger clone; base qualities are not given. Healthy HIV-negative adults with no recently reported acute infections or vaccinations were included as donors. Every donor was a Caucasian adult residing in Nashville, Tennessee, USA. CD4+ T cells were enriched by magnetic negative selection, after which naive cells were positively selected on CD45RA and the negative fraction was taken as the memory subset. Blood was collected by leukapheresis, and PBMCs were isolated by Ficoll-Histopaque density gradient centrifugation and then cryopreserved in liquid nitrogen vapor phase. Purity and quantity of every magnetically sorted T cell population were checked by analytical flow cytometry. Genomic DNA was isolated from each sorted fraction and quantified by UV absorbance on a Nanodrop 2000c.

This sample is part of a study of shared clonotypes between healthy human individuals (dated by TCRdb to between 2020 and 2021). Background for the entire study: The cohort included a few men and two women between 18 and 49 years of age. Blood TCR repertoires of roughly 5 healthy adults were deeply sequenced to estimate repertoire size and the extent of clonotype sharing between individuals. Each donor's leukapheresis produced roughly between about 0.8 and 10 billion PBMCs. Per donor, three plates each were used for CD4 naive and CD4 memory, two for CD8 naive, and one for CD8 memory. Libraries were prepared and TCR repertoires were sequenced by different laboratories using diverse techniques, in order to increase sequencing depth and limit assay-specific biases. General findings and caveats noted by the study authors: The small number of donors limited the genetic and exposure-history diversity represented. Larger estimated clonotype richness was generally found for naive subsets than for memory subsets. Sampling was limited to blood, and TCR repertoires in tissue likely differ from TCR repertoires in blood. Across a handful of donors, 5% to 6% of naive CD4, around 3.5% of naive CD8, around 2.1% of memory CD4, and roughly 0.4% of memory CD8 clonotypes were shared. Rarefaction of sorted-subset datasets indicated incomplete sequencing despite the large sequencing depth. Higher generation probabilities were observed for clonotypes shared by all four sorted-subset donors than for non-shared clonotypes. Based on pairwise subsampling, the degree of clonotype sharing among donors was expected to be affected by sequencing depth.

The CDR3 spans 15 residues, from the cysteine through the phenylalanine. Just the 45-base CDR3 DNA is kept, in frame starting at base 1. V lost 6 bases and J lost 7 bases; the stretch between them is 19 bases long. CDR1 and CDR2, looked up from the germline V gene, are SGHTA and FQGNSA. TCR CDR3 regions were amplified from genomic DNA by multiplex PCR using the deep immunoSEQ assay. Genomic DNA extracted from each cell subset was distributed evenly over all wells of several immunoSEQ 96-well plates, and each plate served as one replicate. For sorted subsets, approximately 200 ng of genomic DNA, equivalent to 25,000 to 35,000 T cell genomes, went into each replicate PCR. Purified libraries were measured with a Qubit 3.0 fluorometer, size-checked on a Bioanalyzer 2100, and measured again with the KAPA Library Quantification kit. Every immunoSEQ 96-well plate was sequenced on a separate single-read 150-cycle Illumina NextSeq 550 flow cell. From the authors' description of their analysis: Because only junctional sequences without quality scores were contained in the immunoSEQ output, filtering matching that applied to full-length reads could not be performed. To assign V/J genes and CDR3, sequences were annotated against IMGT germline references using PyIR, a Python wrapper for IgBLAST v1.9. Reads were removed for weak V/J assignments (E-value above 1e-6), missing CDR3, stop codons, out-of-frame junctions, or ambiguous translated residues. V3J clonotypes were defined as sequences sharing the same inferred V gene, J gene, and CDR3 amino acid sequence. Percentage overlap between repertoires was computed as shared unique clonotypes divided by the size of the smaller repertoire. Richness of each repertoire was evaluated using RTK rarefaction, the Chao1 estimator, and Recon v2.1 estimates of unobserved clonotypes. Generation probabilities were computed with OLGA for all TCRbeta clonotypes obtained by the gDNA method from several donors. TCRdb stores this immuneACCESS table with in-frame sequences only. Part of the clones is absent; in the studies checked, under half of the shortfall reflects unresolved V genes, and no reason is known for the rest. The V and J calls and clone size are taken from that table; D and trimming were inferred from the DNA. The sample profile shows roughly 680,000 clones; over 60% of them were found once. The ten most abundant clones make up over 1.5% of the sample.

The chain uses TRBV7-2 and TRBJ2-1; a tentative D match to TRBD1 spans 5 bases. Sequences were obtained from memory CD4+ T cells sorted from blood. The cell subset or site label of this sample denotes: CD45RA-negative fraction. The clonotype comes from a woman aged 25 to 39 in good health. The base sequence is TGTGCCAGCAGTTTTAATGTTTTGACAGCTAATGAGCAGTTCTTC. Its protein reads: CASSFNVLTANEQFF.